This passage covers 20 T cell receptor beta chains from one sample sequenced in a study of CD8 T cells in ankylosing spondylitis. TCRdb re-called the 5' RACE reads through MiXCR, storing one row per CDR3 protein. This table holds 300,000 to 350,000 distinct CDR3 sequences, 20% found once. The source material was blood, either unsorted or a sorted T cell fraction (not recorded which). The receptors were gathered from a female donor with ankylosing spondylitis or in good health (not recorded which).

This clonotype was counted only a few times. The chain is built from TRBV10-3 and TRBJ1-5, with no clear D. The germline V gene encodes CDR1 ENHRY and CDR2 SYGVKD. CDR3 length: 15 residues. V dropped 0 bases and J dropped 5 bases, with 11 bases sitting between them. The CDR3 loop is CAISESRENYQPQHF. CDR3 sequence (DNA): TGTGCCATCAGTGAGTCGAGGGAGAACTATCAGCCCCAGCATTTT.

This sequence joins TRBV25-1 and TRBJ2-5; a possible D gene is TRBD2 (5 bases). Germline CDR1 MGHDK, CDR2 SYGVNS. CDR3 size: 14 residues. Deletions cut 4 bases from V and 0 bases from J, with 9 bases between. Here the CDR3 DNA reads TGTGCCAGCAGTGTGATCGGGAACCAAGAGACCCAGTACTTC. Protein: CASSVIGNQETQYF.

This sequence joins TRBV20-1 and TRBJ2-1; D ambiguous. The V gene's germline CDR1 is DFQATT and CDR2 SNEGSKA (reference sequence). V shed 3 bases and J shed 8 bases, with 17 bases lying between them. CDR3 length: 14 residues. This chain's CDR3 is CSASPQKSGDEQFF. CDR3 sequence (DNA): TGCAGTGCTAGCCCGCAAAAGAGTGGCGATGAGCAGTTCTTC.

In this sample, this clonotype turned up a few times. This chain joins TRBV15 and TRBJ2-7; tentative D call: TRBD1 (5 bases). CDR1 and CDR2 from the germline V gene are LNHNV and YYDKDF (reference sequence). Trimming took 0 bases from V and 5 from J, leaving 20 bases between them. The CDR3 covers 17 residues. Here the CDR3 DNA reads TGTGCCACCAGCAGAGAAGTTGAGTGGCCAGGGAAGCACGAGCAGTACTTC. This sequence encodes CATSREVEWPGKHEQYF.

This chain joins TRBV7-9 and TRBJ2-6; D is perhaps TRBD1 (5 bases). Per germline, CDR1 SEHNR and CDR2 FQNEAQ (reference sequence). The V gene lost 7 bases and the J gene lost 4 bases, with 14 bases spanning the gap. CDR3 length equals 15 residues. In nucleotides, the CDR3 is TGTGCCAGCACCAAGGCAGGGTCCGGGGCCAACGTCCTGACTTTC. Translated: CASTKAGSGANVLTF. Variable domain in full (rest from reference TRBV7-9 and TRBJ2-6): DTGVSQNPRHKITKRGQNVTFRCDPISEHNRLYWYRQTLGQGPEFLTYFQNEAQLEKSRLLSDRFSAERPKGSFSTLEIQRTEQGDSAMYLCASTKAGSGANVLTFGAGSRLTVL.

This clonotype was counted between two and nine times. The junction departs from germline at one end; a sequencing error may be responsible. V gene TRBV6-6 combines with J gene TRBJ1-3; TRBD1 is a possible D gene (5 bases). The CDR3 is 12 residues long. CDR1 is MNHNY and CDR2 is SVGAGI in the germline V gene (reference sequence). The CDR3 protein is CASGADGSTIYF. The DNA of the CDR3 is TGTGCCAGCGGGGCGGACGGAAGCACCATATATTTT.

This clonotype has at least ten counts. The CDR3 DNA reads TGTGCCAGCAGTGACCAGACTTCACCCCTCCACTTT. Protein product: CASSDQTSPLHF. The V and J genes are TRBV25-1 and TRBJ1-6; unclear D gene. Germline CDR1 is MGHDK and CDR2 is SYGVNS. V lost 3 bases to trimming and J lost 9 bases, with 6 bases between them. The CDR3 is made up of 12 amino acids.

The J gene is TRBJ2-7, the V gene TRBV20-1; TRBD2 matches at 7 bases. V was clipped by 1 base and J by 5 bases; unmatched bases: 11. This CDR3 has 15 residues. The germline gives CDR1 DFQATT, CDR2 SNEGSKA (reference sequence). CDR3 bases: TGCAGTGCTAGAGCTGGGGAGGGGCCTGATGACGAGCAGTACTTC. Translating gives CSARAGEGPDDEQYF.

Points on this clonotype: This could be a read error, since a much larger clone is one nucleotide away. The chain employs TRBV6-6 and TRBJ2-7; D remains ambiguous. The CDR3 contains 12 residues. The V gene's germline CDR1 is MNHNY and CDR2 SVGAGI (reference sequence). The CDR3 nucleotides read TGTGTCAGCAGTTACATCGCCAACGAGCAGTACTTC. Its protein is CVSSYIANEQYF.

The rearrangement joins TRBV4-3 to TRBJ1-4; perhaps TRBD1 as D (6 bases). This CDR3 has 15 residues. Looked up from germline, CDR1 is LGHNA and CDR2 is YSLEER. The germline V and J ends were trimmed by 3 bases and 5 bases, with 13 bases remaining between them. CDR3 DNA: TGCGCCAGCAGCCATTCCGGGGGCCCAAATGAAAAACTGTTTTTT. As protein: CASSHSGGPNEKLFF.

In its sample, this clonotype was seen a few times. The V gene is TRBV20-1, the J gene TRBJ2-7; D not certain. There are 12 residues in the CDR3. CDR1 and CDR2 (germline): DFQATT, SNEGSKA (reference sequence). Trimming removed 1 base at V and 4 bases at J, with 8 bases between. The CDR3 protein is CSARVDEYEQYF. CDR3 sequence (DNA): TGCAGTGCTAGAGTGGACGAGTACGAGCAGTACTTC.

This chain uses TRBV10-3 with TRBJ2-1; TRBD2 is a possible D gene (5 bases). The CDR3 runs 14 residues. Trimming took 3 bases from V and 4 from J, leaving 10 bases between them. The germline V gene encodes CDR1 ENHRY and CDR2 SYGVKD. The CDR3 bases are TGTGCCATCAGTGAAAGCGGTACATACAATGAGCAGTTCTTC. Translating it yields CAISESGTYNEQFF.

The chain employs TRBV5-1 and TRBJ2-7, with D perhaps matching TRBD1 (5 bases). The V end lost 5 bases, the J end lost 0 bases, and 15 bases lay between the germline ends. This CDR3 contains 15 residues. Germline CDR1 SGHRS, CDR2 YFSETQ. The CDR3 DNA follows: TGCGCCAGCAGTTTCGGGTCAGGGCCCTCCTACGAGCAGTACTTC. Its translation: CASSFGSGPSYEQYF.

This sequence joins TRBV20-1 and TRBJ2-3; D call uncertain. V was cut by 2 bases and J by 0 bases, with 15 bases left in between. Germline V lookup: CDR1 DFQATT, CDR2 SNEGSKA (reference sequence). CDR3 length: 16 amino acids. The CDR3 protein is CSARPPLPTSTDTQYF. For the CDR3, the DNA is TGCAGTGCTAGACCTCCACTACCCACTAGCACAGATACGCAGTATTTT.

The rearrangement uses TRBV3-1 and TRBJ2-3; D is perhaps TRBD1 (6 bases). The CDR3 has 14 residues. Deletions cut 5 bases from V and 11 bases from J, with 20 bases between. CDR1 is LGHDT, CDR2 YNNKEL, per germline (reference sequence). The CDR3 DNA reads TGTGCCAGCAGCTCGTCGAGGGGGTCAGCTAGGCAGTATTTT. Translation: CASSSSRGSARQYF.

There are a few counts of this clonotype. This chain uses TRBV29-1 with TRBJ2-3; D not certain. V was pared by 1 base and J by 4 bases, with 9 bases between. The CDR3 runs 13 residues. CDR1 is SQVTM and CDR2 is ANQGSEA in the germline V gene. Written as DNA, the CDR3 is TGCAGCGTTGAAGCGAATTGGGCAGATACGCAGTATTTT. Its protein is CSVEANWADTQYF.

The J gene is TRBJ2-1, the V gene TRBV6-5, with 12 nucleotides matching TRBD2. The CDR3 extends over 21 amino acids. CDR1 and CDR2 from the germline V gene are MNHEY and SVGAGI. Trimming at V came to 2 bases and at J to 1 base, leaving 15 bases not matched to a gene. The DNA of the CDR3 is TGTGCCAGCAGTTACGGGGCTAGCGGGAGGGCCAGCCTTCTATCCTACAATGAGCAGTTCTTC. Protein product: CASSYGASGRASLLSYNEQFF.

This rearrangement joins TRBV20-1 to TRBJ2-1; D is undetermined. The CDR3 covers 15 residues. Trimming pared 3 bases from V and 0 bases from J, leaving 12 bases between. The V gene's germline CDR1 is DFQATT and CDR2 SNEGSKA (reference sequence). The CDR3: CSARHSSSSYNEQFF. Written as DNA, the CDR3 is TGCAGTGCTAGGCACAGCTCGAGCTCCTACAATGAGCAGTTCTTC.

This clonotype was counted a few times. J is TRBJ2-7 and V is TRBV14; the D gene is possibly TRBD1 (5 bases). CDR1 and CDR2 from the germline V gene are SGHDN and FVKESK. V was trimmed by 7 bases and J by 3 bases, leaving 16 bases between them. The CDR3 extends over 14 amino acids. Written as DNA, the CDR3 is TGTGCCAGCACCGAGGACACACGGGTCTACGAGCAGTACTTC. Protein product: CASTEDTRVYEQYF.

The chain links TRBV19 to TRBJ1-1; D is uncertain. Deletions cut 9 bases from V and 5 bases from J, with 16 bases between. Germline V lookup: CDR1 LNHDA, CDR2 SQIVND (reference sequence). This CDR3 comprises 13 residues. The CDR3 here is CASRPAQRTEAFF. In DNA form, the CDR3 reads TGTGCCAGCCGACCCGCGCAAAGGACTGAAGCTTTCTTT. Full variable domain (rest looked up from reference TRBV19 and TRBJ1-1): DGGITQSPKYLFRKEGQNVTLSCEQNLNHDAMYWYRQDPGQGLRLIYYSQIVNDFQKGDIAEGYSVSREKKESFPLTVTSAQKNPTAFYLCASRPAQRTEAFFGQGTRLTVV.